These 21 T cell receptor beta chains originate from one sample sequenced in a study of cytomegalovirus exposure and HLA in healthy donors. 13 Jbeta primers and 60 Vbeta primers were used for the PCR. Produced via immunoSEQ multiplex PCR; TCRdb's table is partial and in-frame only. The sample yields about 140,000 clones, over 65% seen once. The sequencing sample was made of PBMCs. Receptors were obtained from a woman in her 30s in good health and CMV-seronegative.

The V and J genes are TRBV27 and TRBJ2-6; 7 bases fit TRBD2. CDR3 length: 15 amino acids. Germline V CDR1 and CDR2: MNHEY, SMNVEV (reference sequence). The junction had 4 bases not matched to a gene; V was cut back by 2 bases and J by 6 bases. The CDR3 reads CASSLTRGVANVLTF. DNA for the CDR3: TGTGCCAGCAGTTTAACCCGGGGGGTGGCCAACGTCCTGACTTTC.

V usage is TRBV6-1 and J usage is TRBJ1-4; maybe TRBD1 (5 bases). The germline V gene has CDR1 MNHNS and CDR2 SASEGT. With 2 bases removed from V and 6 bases from J, the gap between germline ends came to 19 bases. The CDR3 contains 17 residues. The DNA for the CDR3 is TGTGCCAGCAGTGAATTTTTTCGGGGACTCTCGGATGAAAAACTGTTTTTT. As protein: CASSEFFRGLSDEKLFF.

The chain recombines TRBV6-1 with TRBJ2-1; 11 bases are shared with TRBD2. After removal of 4 bases from V and 0 bases from J, the junction contained 5 bases not matched to a gene. The CDR3 covers 17 residues. Germline CDR1 reads MNHNS; CDR2 reads SASEGT. CDR3 loop: CASSGTSGYYSYNEQFF. CDR3 bases: TGTGCCAGCAGTGGGACTAGCGGGTACTACTCCTACAATGAGCAGTTCTTC.

The chain combines TRBV5-1 with TRBJ2-3; 7 nucleotides agree with TRBD2. Germline V gene sequence: CDR1 SGHRS, CDR2 YFSETQ. V was clipped by 2 bases and J by 7 bases; unmatched bases: 10. The CDR3 covers 15 residues. CDR3 DNA sequence: TGCGCCAGCAGCTTCGGGACTACTGGCATTTATACGCAGTATTTT. It encodes CASSFGTTGIYTQYF.

The chain has TRBV28 and TRBJ2-7; tentatively, D is TRBD1 (7 bases). The length of the CDR3 is 13 residues. Germline assignment: CDR1 MDHEN and CDR2 SYDVKM. V shed 5 bases and J shed 7 bases, with 15 bases lying between them. CDR3 region: CASSPPGGWEQYV. The DNA of the CDR3 is TGTGCCAGCAGTCCACCAGGGGGGTGGGAGCAGTACGTC.

This clone showed up just once. The CDR3 bases are TGTGCCAGCTCACCACCCGGGGAGCTAGGTGAGCAGTTCTTC. This encodes CASSPPGELGEQFF. The chain uses TRBV18 and TRBJ2-1; D is perhaps TRBD2 (5 bases). The germline gives CDR1 KGHSH, CDR2 LQKENI. The CDR3 extends over 14 amino acids. V was pared by 0 bases and J by 9 bases, with 12 bases between.

This clone was observed a few times. The chain carries TRBV28 and TRBJ2-1, with D perhaps TRBD2 (6 bases). V was cut by 5 bases and J by 0 bases, with 20 bases left in between. The CDR3 is 18 amino acids. Looked up from germline, CDR1 is MDHEN and CDR2 is SYDVKM. CDR3 in DNA: TGTGCCAGCAGTCTTCCTTTTGGGGCGGGAAGCTCCTACAATGAGCAGTTCTTC. Its translation: CASSLPFGAGSSYNEQFF.

The rearrangement links TRBV2 to TRBJ2-2; tentative D call: TRBD2 (6 bases). Trimming took off 3 bases at V and 1 base at J, with 12 bases between the two ends. This CDR3 has 16 residues. CDR1 is SNHLY and CDR2 is FYNNEI in the germline V gene. The CDR3 sequence is CASSDWTNQNTGELFF. CDR3 in DNA: TGTGCCAGCAGTGATTGGACTAACCAGAACACCGGGGAGCTGTTTTTT. Drawing the rest from reference TRBV2 and TRBJ2-2, the complete variable domain is EPEVTQTPSHQVTQMGQEVILRCVPISNHLYFYWYRQILGQKVEFLVSFYNNEISEKSEIFDDQFSVERPDGSNFTLKIRSTKLEDSAMYFCASSDWTNQNTGELFFGEGSRLTVL.

V is TRBV9 and J is TRBJ2-1; D not resolved. This CDR3 contains 15 residues. Germline V gives CDR1 SGDLS, CDR2 YYNGEE. The V end lost 2 bases, the J end lost 1 base, and 10 bases lay between the germline ends. Here the CDR3 reads CASSVEAYSYNEQFF. In DNA form, the CDR3 reads TGTGCCAGCAGCGTTGAAGCGTATTCCTACAATGAGCAGTTCTTC.

The table lists this clone with a few counts. The chain is built from TRBV5-6 and TRBJ1-2; tentative D call: TRBD1 (6 bases). CDR1 SGHDT and CDR2 YYEEEE come from the germline V gene. V was trimmed by 4 bases and J by 10 bases, leaving 17 bases between them. The length of the CDR3 is 13 residues. The DNA for the CDR3 is TGTGCCAGCAGCCCTCTCCATGGGGGCCTCTACACCTTC. Translating gives CASSPLHGGLYTF.

The CDR3 coding sequence is TGCGCCAGCAGCTTTCGTACCTACAATGAGCAGTTCTTC. Its translation is CASSFRTYNEQFF. The V and J genes are TRBV5-1 and TRBJ2-1; no clear D gene. The CDR3 spans 13 residues. Germline CDR1 is SGHRS and CDR2 is YFSETQ. The V end lost 2 bases, the J end lost 2 bases, and 5 bases lay between the germline ends.

The V and J genes are TRBV5-4 and TRBJ2-5, with D perhaps TRBD2 (6 bases). There are 14 residues in the CDR3. Germline lookup yields CDR1 SGHNT and CDR2 YYREEE (reference sequence). Trimming cost V 4 bases and J 1 base, with 11 bases left between them. In nucleotides, the CDR3 is TGTGCCAGCAGCCTCCGGGAGACCCAAGAGACCCAGTACTTC. It specifies CASSLRETQETQYF.

This chain links TRBV5-6 with TRBJ2-1, with TRBD2 as a possible D gene (7 bases). This CDR3 is built from 13 residues. Germline V gene data show CDR1 as SGHDT and CDR2 as YYEEEE. V lost 0 bases, J lost 10 bases, and 11 bases lay in between. CDR3 in DNA: TGTGCCAGCAGCTTGGTTCGGGGGGCGGAGCAGTTCTTC. It is translated as CASSLVRGAEQFF.

The CDR3 coding sequence is TGTGCCAGCAGCAATACCCTGGAGGGCCGAGGGGAGACCCAGTACTTC. Encoded protein: CASSNTLEGRGETQYF. The V call is TRBV4-2, the J call TRBJ2-5, with TRBD2 as a possible D gene (6 bases). The CDR3 is 16 residues long. V lost 5 bases and J 5 bases, leaving 21 bases between the germline ends. Germline CDR1 and CDR2: LGHNA and YNFKEQ.

This clone was seen a few times. The chain employs TRBV6-1 and TRBJ2-3; tentative D call: TRBD2 (6 bases). V gave up 4 bases and J gave up 5 bases, with 13 bases separating them. This CDR3 region has 14 residues. The germline V gene encodes CDR1 MNHNS and CDR2 SASEGT. The CDR3 region is CASSVGGGVDTQYF. The CDR3 DNA reads TGTGCCAGCAGTGTCGGCGGCGGGGTAGATACGCAGTATTTT.

This clone was counted a few times. This chain connects TRBV28 to TRBJ1-5, with D possibly being TRBD1 (6 bases). The CDR3 sequence is 16 residues long. Germline CDR1 and CDR2: MDHEN and SYDVKM. Trimming cost V 6 bases and J 0 bases, with 15 bases left between them. The CDR3 loop is CASSKDQGYSNQPQHF. The CDR3 region has the DNA TGTGCCAGCAGCAAAGATCAGGGGTATAGCAATCAGCCCCAGCATTTT.

In DNA form, the CDR3 reads TGTGCCAGCAGCTTACCAAGGAGGGGCTATGGCTACACCTTC. Its translation: CASSLPRRGYGYTF. The J gene is TRBJ1-2, the V gene TRBV7-9; the D gene is possibly TRBD1 (5 bases). The CDR3 length is 14 residues. CDR1 is SEHNR and CDR2 is FQNEAQ in the germline V gene (reference sequence). The V and J ends lost 2 bases and 4 bases respectively, with 11 bases between them.

This clone was seen a few times. The chain recombines TRBV5-1 with TRBJ2-1; TRBD2 matches 13 bases. V dropped 5 bases and J dropped 10; count of bases not matched to a gene: 9. The length of the CDR3 is 15 residues. Germline V CDR1 and CDR2: SGHRS, YFSETQ. In nucleotides, the CDR3 is TGCGCCAGCAGTCCCGGGACTAGCGGGGCAGAGGAGCAGTTCTTC. Its protein is CASSPGTSGAEEQFF.

This chain uses TRBV11-2 with TRBJ1-1; the match to TRBD1 covers 9 bases. The CDR3 is made up of 17 amino acids. The germline V gene encodes CDR1 SGHAT and CDR2 FQNNGV. J gave up 2 bases and V 0 bases, and 7 bases lay outside the gene matches. CDR3 sequence reads: CASSLEETGGFNTEAFF. CDR3 bases: TGTGCCAGCAGCTTAGAGGAGACAGGGGGTTTCAACACTGAAGCTTTCTTT.

This sequence joins TRBV7-6 and TRBJ2-2; maybe TRBD2 (6 bases). CDR1 and CDR2 (germline): SGHVS, FNYEAQ. CDR3 size: 15 residues. V lost 6 bases and J lost 5, with 16 bases in between. This CDR3 is CASSRGPAGTGELFF. DNA for the CDR3: TGTGCCAGCAGTCGCGGACCGGCGGGGACCGGGGAGCTGTTTTTT. The full variable domain, rest sourced from reference TRBV7-6 and TRBJ2-2, is GAGVSQSPRYKVTKRGQDVALRCDPISGHVSLYWYRQALGQGPEFLTYFNYEAQQDKSGLPNDRFSAERPEGSISTLTIQRTEQRDSAMYRCASSRGPAGTGELFFGEGSRLTVL.

The chain links TRBV11-2 to TRBJ1-1, with a tentative D call TRBD1 (5 bases). This CDR3 spans 13 amino acids. Trimming removed 4 bases from V and 2 bases from J, with 8 bases in between. Germline lookup yields CDR1 SGHAT and CDR2 FQNNGV. CDR3 nucleotides: TGTGCCAGCAGCTGGGGGACTAACACTGAAGCTTTCTTT. Translating it yields CASSWGTNTEAFF.